The present T cell receptor beta chain was sequenced within a study of T cell responses to AZD1222 COVID-19 vaccine. Whole-study findings and limits: The donor group comprised mostly white British people and more females; the analysis possibly underestimated clonal diversity. Vaccination with two AZD1222 doses was followed by a rise in Spike-specific TCR breadth and depth.

The repertoire was sequenced with immunoSEQ multiplex PCR; TCRdb's copy has only in-frame clones and lacks some. Found here are 150,000 or so clones, 70% to 90% of them singletons; the top ten hold about 5.1%. From germline, CDR1 is SGHRS and CDR2 YFSETQ. V was cut by 0 bases and J by 6 bases, with 13 bases left in between. There are 15 residues in the CDR3. A note on this clone: Antigen: not known.

This chain joins TRBV5-1 and TRBJ2-1; no clear D. The source of this sequence is an adult in good health. The input for sequencing was peripheral blood, taken on day 0 of MenACWY control vaccination. Here the CDR3 reads CASSLAGSTANEQFF. The CDR3 DNA reads TGCGCCAGCAGCTTGGCTGGCTCCACTGCCAATGAGCAGTTCTTC.